The rows below give T cell receptor beta chains drawn from one sample of a study of T cell responses to AZD1222 COVID-19 vaccine. Method: immunoSEQ multiplex PCR; TCRdb's copy keeps in-frame clones and lacks some. The sample consists of approximately 130,000 clones, 70% to 90% of them appearing once. The specimen was peripheral blood, collected 28 days after the second AZD1222 dose. The receptors were sampled from an adult who received the AZD1222 COVID-19 vaccine. Each CDR3 is given with its conserved first and last residue. Expanded clones get a size class; other rows say once, few or many, or leave the size out.

-,13,TRBV11-2,CASSRDRADEQYF
-,15,TRBV11-2,CASSLDRSGDQPQHF
-,15,TRBV7-8,CASSLVPVMNTEAFF
once,18,TRBV4-3,CASSPGTRGGGGPDTQYF
-,12,TRBV28,CASSFGIKTQYF
once,15,TRBV24-1,CATSDFGQGLGEQFF
-,13,TRBV27,CASGAGSNQPQHF
-,13,TRBV6-2/TRBV6-3,CASSYGGSLEQFF
once,15,TRBV2,CASSGLRSSTDTQYF
-,13,TRBV5-1,CASRLAGPYEQYF
-,16,TRBV5-3,CARSWQTGCYGYGYTF
-,14,TRBV7-8,CASSLVAGTGELFF
once,14,TRBV28,CASSLGSTNSPLHF
-,14,TRBV3-1/TRBV3-2,CASSQVQGTDGYTF
-,12,TRBV29-1,CSVLTGGYEQYF
-,12,TRBV20-1,CSASQPEGGYTF